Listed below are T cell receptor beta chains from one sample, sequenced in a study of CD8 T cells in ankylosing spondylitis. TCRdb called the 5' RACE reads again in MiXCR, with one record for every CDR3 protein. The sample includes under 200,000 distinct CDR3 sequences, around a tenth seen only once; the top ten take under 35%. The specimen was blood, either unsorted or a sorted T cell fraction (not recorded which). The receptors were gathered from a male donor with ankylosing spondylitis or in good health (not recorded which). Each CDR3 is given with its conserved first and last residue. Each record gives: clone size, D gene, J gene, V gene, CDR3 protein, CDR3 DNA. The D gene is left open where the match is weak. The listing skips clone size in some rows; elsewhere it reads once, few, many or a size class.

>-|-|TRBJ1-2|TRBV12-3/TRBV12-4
CASSYGGESGYTF
TGTGCCAGCAGCTACGGGGGGGAGTCGGGCTACACCTTC
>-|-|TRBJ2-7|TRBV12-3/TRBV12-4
CASSRRDNEQYF
TGTGCCAGCAGTCGGAGGGATAACGAGCAGTACTTC
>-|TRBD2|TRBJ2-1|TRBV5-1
CASSFLSGTSGWYEQFF
TGCGCCAGCAGCTTTTTATCGGGGACTAGCGGTTGGTATGAGCAGTTCTTC
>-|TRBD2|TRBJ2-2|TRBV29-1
CSVRTSGVNTGELFF
TGCAGCGTACGGACTAGCGGGGTGAACACCGGGGAGCTGTTTTTT
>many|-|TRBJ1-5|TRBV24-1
CATLNQPQHF
TGTGCCACCCTAAACCAGCCCCAGCATTTT
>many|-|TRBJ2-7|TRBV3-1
CASSQGQDYEQYF
TGTGCCAGCAGCCAAGGACAGGATTACGAGCAGTACTTC
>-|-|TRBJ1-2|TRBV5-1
CASSWQDSNYGYTF
TGCGCCAGCAGCTGGCAGGACAGTAACTATGGCTACACCTTC
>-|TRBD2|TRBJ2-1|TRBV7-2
CASSWTSGYNEQFF
TGTGCCAGCAGTTGGACTAGCGGCTACAATGAGCAGTTCTTC
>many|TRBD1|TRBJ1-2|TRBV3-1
CASSPTLGQADGDYGYTF
TGTGCCAGCAGCCCCACGTTGGGACAGGCCGACGGGGACTATGGCTACACCTTC
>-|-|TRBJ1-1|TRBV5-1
CASSSVAGQGRTEAFF
TGCGCCAGCTCCTCCGTCGCTGGGCAGGGGAGGACTGAAGCTTTCTTT
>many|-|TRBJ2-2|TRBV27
CASNLGIGRNTGELFF
TGTGCCAGCAACCTAGGAATAGGGAGGAACACCGGGGAGCTGTTTTTT
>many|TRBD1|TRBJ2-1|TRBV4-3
CASSRTGTGSYNEQFF
TGCGCCAGCAGCCGAACCGGGACAGGGTCCTACAATGAGCAGTTCTTC
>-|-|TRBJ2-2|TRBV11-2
CASSLGALNTGELFF
TGTGCCAGCAGCTTAGGGGCCCTGAACACCGGGGAGCTGTTTTTT
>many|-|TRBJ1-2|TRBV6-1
CASSADRPTRVSYGYTF
TGTGCCAGCAGTGCCGACCGCCCAACAAGGGTTAGTTATGGCTACACCTTC
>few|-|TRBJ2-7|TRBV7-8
CASSLSGTRTGHEQYF
TGTGCCAGCAGCTTAAGCGGAACTAGGACGGGCCACGAGCAGTACTTC
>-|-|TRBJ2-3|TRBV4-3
CASSHTQRGAGDTQYF
TGCGCCAGCAGCCACACCCAAAGGGGGGCGGGAGATACGCAGTATTTT
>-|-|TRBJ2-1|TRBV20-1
CSASSDAFRNEQFF
TGCAGTGCTAGTAGTGACGCCTTTAGGAATGAGCAGTTCTTC
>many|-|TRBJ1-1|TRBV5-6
CASSLLWKNTEAFF
TGTGCCAGCAGCTTGCTGTGGAAGAACACTGAAGCTTTCTTT
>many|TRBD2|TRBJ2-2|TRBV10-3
CAIRGSSGSTTGELFF
TGTGCCATCAGAGGGAGTAGCGGGAGCACCACCGGGGAGCTGTTTTTT
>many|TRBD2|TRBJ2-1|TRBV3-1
CASSQAQGGSIGNEQFF
TGTGCCAGCAGCCAAGCCCAGGGCGGGAGCATCGGGAATGAGCAGTTCTTC
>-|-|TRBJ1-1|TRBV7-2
CASSLAGPDGEAFF
TGTGCCAGCAGCTTAGCTGGGCCCGACGGTGAAGCTTTCTTT
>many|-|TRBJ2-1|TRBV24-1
CATRAPEGEQFF
TGTGCCACCAGGGCCCCCGAGGGTGAGCAGTTCTTC
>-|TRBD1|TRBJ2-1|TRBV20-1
CSALGQAGNEQFF
TGCAGTGCCCTTGGACAGGCAGGCAATGAGCAGTTCTTC
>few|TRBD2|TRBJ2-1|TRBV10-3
CAISPSGDYNEQFF
TGTGCCATCAGCCCTAGCGGAGACTACAATGAGCAGTTCTTC
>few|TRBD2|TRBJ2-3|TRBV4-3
CASSQDLLAGGTDTQYF
TGCGCCAGCAGCCAAGATTTGCTAGCGGGGGGCACAGATACGCAGTATTTT
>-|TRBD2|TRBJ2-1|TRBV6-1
CASSNSGILSYNEQFF
TGTGCCAGCAGTAATAGCGGGATCCTCTCCTACAATGAGCAGTTCTTC
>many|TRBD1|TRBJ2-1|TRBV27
CASSIRQGSDEQFF
TGTGCCAGCAGTATTAGACAGGGATCAGATGAGCAGTTCTTC
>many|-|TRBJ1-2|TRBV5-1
CASSLEGASGYGYTF
TGCGCCAGCAGCTTGGAAGGGGCGAGTGGATATGGCTACACCTTC
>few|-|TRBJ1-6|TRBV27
CASSWDTGGNSPLHF
TGTGCCAGCAGTTGGGACACCGGGGGGAACTCACCCCTCCACTTT
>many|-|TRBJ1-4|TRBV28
CASSKTTPGEKLFF
TGTGCCAGCAGTAAGACAACCCCGGGGGAAAAACTGTTTTTT
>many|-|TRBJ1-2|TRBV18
CASSEGRGSNYGYTF
TGTGCCAGCTCCGAAGGACGGGGTTCAAACTATGGCTACACCTTC
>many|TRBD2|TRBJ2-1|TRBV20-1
CSARGGSGYNEQFF
TGCAGTGCTAGAGGCGGGAGCGGGTACAATGAGCAGTTCTTC
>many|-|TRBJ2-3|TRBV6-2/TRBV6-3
CASSYPWGPSTDTQYF
TGTGCCAGCAGTTACCCCTGGGGACCTAGCACAGATACGCAGTATTTT
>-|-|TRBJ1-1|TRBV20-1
CSAGKQVYTEAFF
TGCAGTGCTGGAAAGCAGGTCTACACTGAAGCTTTCTTT
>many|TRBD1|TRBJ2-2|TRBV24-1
CATSGQGGAGELFF
TGTGCCACCAGTGGACAGGGGGGCGCCGGGGAGCTGTTTTTT
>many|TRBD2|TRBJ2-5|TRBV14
CASSQRAGGQETQYF
TGTGCCAGCAGCCAAAGGGCGGGGGGCCAAGAGACCCAGTACTTC
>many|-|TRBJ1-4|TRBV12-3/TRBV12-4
CASSFTGINEKLFF
TGTGCCAGCAGTTTTACAGGGATTAATGAAAAACTGTTTTTT
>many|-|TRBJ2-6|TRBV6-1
CASSLTGIGANVLTF
TGTGCCAGCAGTCTGACAGGTATCGGGGCCAACGTCCTGACTTTC
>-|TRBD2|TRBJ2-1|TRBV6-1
CASSGTSGSLSYNEQFF
TGTGCCAGCAGCGGGACTAGCGGGAGCCTCTCCTACAATGAGCAGTTCTTC
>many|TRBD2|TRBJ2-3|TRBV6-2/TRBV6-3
CASSTRTSGVTDTQYF
TGTGCCAGCAGTACAAGGACTAGCGGGGTCACAGATACGCAGTATTTT
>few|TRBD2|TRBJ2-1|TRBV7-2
CASSMTSGRLDEQFF
TGTGCCAGCAGCATGACTAGCGGGAGGCTCGATGAGCAGTTCTTC
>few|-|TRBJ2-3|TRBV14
CASSPRGRRTDTQYF
TGTGCCAGCAGCCCTCGGGGGCGACGCACAGATACGCAGTATTTT
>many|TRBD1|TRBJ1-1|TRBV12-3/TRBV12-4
CASSLADLLRGRAFF
TGTGCCAGCAGTTTAGCGGATCTCCTCAGGGGGCGGGCTTTCTTT
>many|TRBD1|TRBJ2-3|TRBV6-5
CASSSLGQGVSDTQYF
TGTGCCAGCAGTTCCTTGGGACAGGGGGTTTCAGATACGCAGTATTTT
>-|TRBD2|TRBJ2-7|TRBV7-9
CASSPTGLPYEQYF
TGTGCCAGCAGCCCCACGGGACTACCCTACGAGCAGTACTTC
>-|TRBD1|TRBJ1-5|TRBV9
CASSVSGDSGQPQHF
TGTGCCAGCAGCGTCTCAGGGGACAGTGGACAGCCCCAGCATTTT
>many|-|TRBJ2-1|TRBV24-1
CATNLRTRTIYNEQFF
TGTGCCACCAACCTCCGGACCCGGACTATCTACAATGAGCAGTTCTTC
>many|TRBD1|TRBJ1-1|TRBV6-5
CASSYYRGQGTEAFF
TGTGCCAGCAGTTATTACCGCGGACAGGGCACTGAAGCTTTCTTT
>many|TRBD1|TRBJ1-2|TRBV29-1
CSVDRGRYYGYTF
TGCAGCGTTGACAGGGGGCGATACTATGGCTACACCTTC
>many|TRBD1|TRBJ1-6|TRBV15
CATSRRTGTFSPLHF
TGTGCCACCAGCCGCCGGACAGGGACGTTTTCACCCCTCCACTTT
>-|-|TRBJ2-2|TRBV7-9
CASSLVSYTGELFF
TGTGCCAGCAGCTTAGTTTCGTACACCGGGGAGCTGTTTTTT
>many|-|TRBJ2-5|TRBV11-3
CASSLRSGEETQYF
TGTGCCAGCAGCTTAAGAAGCGGAGAAGAGACCCAGTACTTC
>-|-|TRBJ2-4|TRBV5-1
CASSPEGTIKNIQYF
TGCGCCAGCAGCCCCGAGGGAACGATTAAAAACATTCAGTACTTC